What follows are 24 T cell receptor beta chains derived from one specimen sequenced in a study of T cell repertoires in cytomegalovirus infection. MiXCR, run by TCRdb on the reads, gives a single entry per CDR3 protein. The sample includes around 310,000 distinct CDR3 sequences, roughly 28% of them seen just once. The antigens of these receptors remain unknown. The sample in question was cultured PBMCs, obtained from culture after CMV antigen stimulation. The receptor source for this set is a human donor in good health (CMV status not recorded). Some clones in this sample may be carry-over from other donors' samples.

This clonotype came up a few times. The V call is TRBV10-3, the J call TRBJ2-1; 7 bases line up with TRBD2. Losses at the gene ends were 6 bases for V and 10 bases for J; bases not matched to a gene: 9. This CDR3 contains 13 residues. The germline CDR1 and CDR2 sequences are ENHRY and SYGVKD. As DNA, the CDR3 is TGTGCCATCAGGGACTGGGAGGGCCCCGAGCAGTTCTTC. Translation gives CAIRDWEGPEQFF.

The V call is TRBV12-3 or TRBV12-4, the J call TRBJ1-2, with D possibly being TRBD1 (6 bases). The CDR3 consists of 16 residues. V gave up 6 bases and J gave up 4 bases, with 21 bases separating them. This CDR3 reads CASSRAGTRKFYGYTF. CDR3 DNA: TGTGCCAGCAGCCGGGCCGGGACAAGGAAATTCTATGGCTACACCTTC.

This clonotype appeared a few times. The V and J genes are TRBV7-8 and TRBJ2-2; TRBD2 matches at 9 bases. CDR3 length: 15 amino acids. In germline, CDR1 is SGHVS, CDR2 FQNEAQ. V dropped 3 bases and J dropped 4; count of bases not matched to a gene: 3. CDR3 bases: TGTGCCAGCAGCTTTAGCGGGAGTGGCACCGGGGAGCTGTTTTTT. This sequence encodes CASSFSGSGTGELFF. Full variable domain (remainder filled in from reference TRBV7-8 and TRBJ2-2): GAGVSQSPRYKVAKRGQDVALRCDPISGHVSLFWYQQALGQGPEFLTYFQNEAQLDKSGLPSDRFFAERPEGSVSTLKIQRTQQEDSAVYLCASSFSGSGTGELFFGEGSRLTVL.

This clonotype was observed once. This chain joins TRBV29-1 and TRBJ2-5, with D unresolved. This CDR3 comprises 13 residues. Germline lookup yields CDR1 SQVTM and CDR2 ANQGSEA. The ends were cut back, 0 bases at V and 6 bases at J, with 11 bases in the middle. CDR3: CSVEDGLGKTQYF. The CDR3 DNA reads TGCAGCGTTGAAGATGGGTTGGGGAAGACCCAGTACTTC.

This clonotype was seen repeatedly, ten times or more. The gene calls are TRBV7-8 and TRBJ2-7; 11 bases align to TRBD1. The length of the CDR3 is 16 residues. The trim removed 1 base at V and 4 bases at J, leaving 6 bases unmatched. Germline V CDR1 and CDR2: SGHVS, FQNEAQ. This chain's CDR3 is CASSLGTGGNGYEQYF. The CDR3 DNA sequence: TGTGCCAGCAGCTTAGGGACAGGGGGCAACGGGTACGAGCAGTACTTC.

This clonotype was seen at least ten times. This chain uses TRBV7-9 with TRBJ2-5, with 7 bases aligning to TRBD1. This CDR3 contains 17 residues. CDR1 and CDR2 from the germline V gene are SEHNR and FQNEAQ (reference sequence). The V and J ends lost 4 bases and 0 bases, in that order; junction bases with no gene match: 11. The CDR3 DNA reads as TGTGCCAGCAGCTCTTTCCCCATCGGGACAGACCAAGAGACCCAGTACTTC. Its protein product is CASSSFPIGTDQETQYF.

The chain links TRBV2 to TRBJ2-5, with D hard to call. Germline V gene data show CDR1 as SNHLY and CDR2 as FYNNEI. The V gene lost 4 bases and the J gene lost 2 bases, with 5 bases spanning the gap. This CDR3 is 12 amino acids long. CDR3 region: CASSAQQETQYF. DNA for the CDR3: TGTGCCAGCAGTGCCCAACAAGAGACCCAGTACTTC.

The V gene is TRBV25-1, the J gene TRBJ1-6, with D unclear. Germline assignment: CDR1 MGHDK and CDR2 SYGVNS. V lost 5 bases to trimming and J lost 7 bases, with 12 bases between them. The CDR3 sequence is 14 residues long. Here the CDR3 reads CASSTSGLNSPLHF. As DNA, the CDR3 is TGTGCCAGCAGTACCTCGGGTCTAAATTCACCCCTCCACTTT.

The rearrangement links TRBV6-6 to TRBJ2-1; 9 bases line up with TRBD2. Germline V gene data show CDR1 as MNHNY and CDR2 as SVGAGI (reference sequence). CDR3 length: 16 residues. V was clipped by 5 bases and J by 9 bases; unmatched bases: 14. The CDR3 bases are TGTGCCAGCAGTGAGTGGTTTAGCGGGAGTGGAGGTGAGCAGTTCTTC. Protein product: CASSEWFSGSGGEQFF.

The chain combines TRBV7-9 with TRBJ1-1, with 7 bases matching TRBD1. Germline values: CDR1 SEHNR, CDR2 FQNEAQ (reference sequence). The CDR3 has 14 residues. J was trimmed by 4 bases and V by 5 bases; bases with no gene match: 7. The CDR3 nucleotides are TGTGCCAGCAGCATGACAGGGTATGGCACTGAAGCTTTCTTT. Protein product: CASSMTGYGTEAFF.

The sample holds many counts of this clonotype. This chain links TRBV30 with TRBJ1-1; 9 bases agree with TRBD1. V dropped 3 bases and J dropped 7; count of bases not matched to a gene: 6. The CDR3 sequence is 13 residues long. The V gene's germline CDR1 is GTSNPN and CDR2 SVGIG (reference sequence). The CDR3 DNA follows: TGTGCCTGGAGGAGGGACAGGGATAATGAAGCTTTCTTT. This gives the protein CAWRRDRDNEAFF.

The chain employs TRBV6-6 and TRBJ2-7, with unresolved D. The germline CDR1 and CDR2 sequences are MNHNY and SVGAGI (reference sequence). V lost 7 bases, J lost 3 bases, and 10 bases lay in between. This CDR3 has 12 amino acids. The CDR3 protein is CASKEASYEQYF. The CDR3 DNA follows: TGTGCCAGCAAGGAAGCAAGCTACGAGCAGTACTTC.

This clonotype was picked up many times. The chain joins TRBV7-2 to TRBJ2-5, with D uncertain. Germline V gene sequence: CDR1 SGHTA, CDR2 FQGNSA. V was shortened by 1 base and J by 2 bases, with 8 bases between the two germline ends. The CDR3 covers 14 residues. For the CDR3, the DNA is TGTGCCAGCAGCTTAGAACACCATCAAGAGACCCAGTACTTC. Protein sequence: CASSLEHHQETQYF.

The chain recombines TRBV11-2 with TRBJ1-4, with D unresolved. The CDR3 spans 15 residues. In germline, CDR1 is SGHAT, CDR2 FQNNGV. V lost 2 bases and J 2 bases, leaving 9 bases between the germline ends. The CDR3 is CASSLTRFTNEKLFF. In nucleotides, the CDR3 is TGTGCCAGCAGCTTAACGCGGTTCACTAATGAAAAACTGTTTTTT.

This clonotype came up many times. The chain recombines TRBV7-2 with TRBJ2-3; TRBD1 is a possible D gene (6 bases). The CDR3 length is 14 residues. In germline, CDR1 is SGHTA, CDR2 FQGNSA. V lost 5 bases and J 4 bases, leaving 13 bases between the germline ends. The CDR3 protein is CASSIVTGPDTQYF. CDR3 bases: TGTGCCAGCAGCATTGTGACAGGTCCAGATACGCAGTATTTT.

The chain couples TRBV7-6 to TRBJ1-2; 9 bases are shared with TRBD1. V shed 5 bases and J 6 bases; nucleotides not matched to a gene: 10. Germline V CDR1 and CDR2: SGHVS, FNYEAQ. The CDR3 runs to 15 residues. CDR3 in amino acids: CASSPTPGQGNGYTF. In nucleotides, the CDR3 is TGTGCCAGCAGCCCCACCCCGGGACAGGGAAATGGCTACACCTTC. Supplemented by reference TRBV7-6 and TRBJ1-2, the full variable domain reads GAGVSQSPRYKVTKRGQDVALRCDPISGHVSLYWYRQALGQGPEFLTYFNYEAQQDKSGLPNDRFSAERPEGSISTLTIQRTEQRDSAMYRCASSPTPGQGNGYTFGSGTRLTVV.

This rearrangement joins TRBV4-1 to TRBJ2-3; D possibly corresponds to TRBD2 (5 bases). This CDR3 has 17 amino acids. V lost 1 base and J 1 base, leaving 15 bases between the germline ends. In germline, CDR1 is MGHRA, CDR2 YSYEKL. The CDR3 coding sequence is TGCGCCAGCAGCCAAGTTGGGCTAGCTCGGGGCACAGATACGCAGTATTTT. Amino acids: CASSQVGLARGTDTQYF.

This clonotype was detected a few times. The chain joins TRBV23-1 to TRBJ2-3, with D possibly matching TRBD2 (7 bases). TRBV23-1 is identified as an open reading frame with a role that is uncertain. V was shortened by 9 bases and J by 6 bases, with 22 bases between the two germline ends. The CDR3 spans 15 residues. CDR3 nucleotides: TGCGCCAGAGACCGGGGGCGGGAGCTCGAGGATACGCAGTATTTT. Translated: CARDRGRELEDTQYF.

The CDR3 DNA is TGTGCCAGCAGCCCTTTTGGGCGGGTCTTGAACTATGGCTACACCTTC. It specifies CASSPFGRVLNYGYTF. The V gene is TRBV7-2, the J gene TRBJ1-2; no firm D call. Between the trimmed V and J ends, which lost 5 bases and 2 bases, there was a span of 18 bases. The CDR3 loop spans 16 amino acids. Germline V lookup: CDR1 SGHTA, CDR2 FQGNSA.

This clonotype was picked up a small number of times. This chain joins TRBV19 and TRBJ1-1; 7 nucleotides match TRBD1. V gave up 4 bases and J gave up 1 base; unmatched junction bases: 9. The CDR3 covers 16 residues. Looked up from germline, CDR1 is LNHDA and CDR2 is SQIVND (reference sequence). The chain's CDR3 is CASSSRQGLTNTEAFF. DNA of the CDR3: TGTGCCAGTAGTAGCCGACAGGGACTCACGAACACTGAAGCTTTCTTT.

This chain joins TRBV7-6 and TRBJ2-7; D not certain. CDR3 length: 12 residues. V lost 4 bases and J 5 bases, leaving 9 bases between the germline ends. Germline values: CDR1 SGHVS, CDR2 FNYEAQ. The CDR3 region is CASSSVIHEQYF. The CDR3 DNA sequence: TGTGCCAGCAGCTCGGTTATCCACGAGCAGTACTTC.

CDR3 bases: TGTGCCTGCAGCTTGAGCCCCCTTCGTAGCACCGGGGAGCTGTTTTTT. Translating it yields CACSLSPLRSTGELFF. This chain links TRBV5-3 with TRBJ2-2; no reliable D call. TRBV5-3 is designated an ORF whose function remains uncertain. The CDR3 runs to 16 residues. With 10 bases removed from V and 4 bases from J, the gap between germline ends came to 23 bases.

The V gene is TRBV5-1, the J gene TRBJ2-2, with 7 nucleotides matching TRBD2. CDR3 length equals 17 residues. Unmatched junction bases numbered 13, after V lost 2 bases and J lost 6 bases. Germline values: CDR1 SGHRS, CDR2 YFSETQ. CDR3 residues: CASSFLEGAGNPGELFF. The CDR3 DNA reads TGCGCCAGCAGCTTCCTGGAGGGAGCGGGAAATCCCGGGGAGCTGTTTTTT.

The genes are TRBV12-3 or TRBV12-4 and TRBJ1-5; D unclear. The CDR3 sequence is 14 residues long. V shed 8 bases and J shed 5 bases, with 16 bases lying between them. In nucleotides, the CDR3 is TGTGCCAGCTCAGCGGGTGGCGGGGATCAGCCCCAGCATTTT. Translating it yields CASSAGGGDQPQHF.